This T cell receptor (beta chain) was retrieved from a study of blood T cell repertoires in COVID-19. Background on the study: PBMCs, B-cell-depleted T cells, or T cells provided the cDNA or gDNA that made up the material.

Generated by immunoSEQ multiplex PCR, the TCRdb table keeps only in-frame clones and is missing some. The table records 150,000 or so clones, approximately 90% of them present only once. Trimming took 4 bases from V and 8 from J, leaving 14 bases between them. CDR3 size: 14 residues. Germline V gives CDR1 MNHEY, CDR2 SVGAGI. The J gene is TRBJ1-4, the V gene TRBV6-5, with D possibly TRBD1 on 5 matching bases. Source material: peripheral blood. The source is a woman aged 65 to 85 with acute or convalescent COVID-19. The CDR3 reads CASSSGSTSEKLFF. The CDR3 DNA follows: TGTGCCAGCAGTTCAGGGTCGACGAGCGAAAAACTGTTTTTT.